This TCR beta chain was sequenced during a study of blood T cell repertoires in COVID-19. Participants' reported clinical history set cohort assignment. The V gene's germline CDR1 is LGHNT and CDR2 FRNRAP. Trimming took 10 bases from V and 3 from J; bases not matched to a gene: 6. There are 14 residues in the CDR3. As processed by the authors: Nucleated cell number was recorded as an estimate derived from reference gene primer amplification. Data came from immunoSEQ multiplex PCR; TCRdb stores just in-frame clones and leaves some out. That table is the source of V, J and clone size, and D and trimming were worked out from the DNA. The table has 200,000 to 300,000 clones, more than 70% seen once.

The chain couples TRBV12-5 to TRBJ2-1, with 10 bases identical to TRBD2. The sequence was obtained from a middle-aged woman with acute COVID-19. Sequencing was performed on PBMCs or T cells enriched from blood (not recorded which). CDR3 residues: CATLAGVIYNEQFF. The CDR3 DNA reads TGTGCTACCCTAGCGGGAGTTATCTACAATGAGCAGTTCTTC.